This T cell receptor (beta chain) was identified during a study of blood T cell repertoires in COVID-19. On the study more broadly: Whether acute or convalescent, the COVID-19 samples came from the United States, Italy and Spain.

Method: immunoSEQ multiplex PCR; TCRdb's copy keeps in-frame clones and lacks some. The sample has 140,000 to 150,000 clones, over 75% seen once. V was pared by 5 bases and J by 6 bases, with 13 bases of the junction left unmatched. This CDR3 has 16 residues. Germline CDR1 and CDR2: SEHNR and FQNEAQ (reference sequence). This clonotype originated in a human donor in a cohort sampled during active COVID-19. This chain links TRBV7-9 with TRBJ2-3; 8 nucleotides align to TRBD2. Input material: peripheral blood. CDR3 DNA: TGTGCCAGCAGCCCGTCGGGCGGGGGGACCTGGGATACGCAGTATTTT. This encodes CASSPSGGGTWDTQYF.